Presented here are 9 T cell receptor beta chains from one specimen sequenced in a study of T cells in Graves' hyperthyroidism and ophthalmopathy. It was RNA transcripts that yielded the amplified TCR beta CDR3 regions. TCR CDR3 regions were first amplified by RT-PCR with HTBI primers. Each CDR3 protein gets one entry after TCRdb re-called the multiplex PCR reads with MiXCR. This sample carries about 570,000 distinct CDR3 sequences, 46% of them seen once, and the ten largest clones take around 19%. Input material: peripheral blood or thyroid tissue (not recorded which). The receptors come from an adult woman with Graves' disease, either hyperthyroidism or ophthalmopathy (not recorded which).

The gene calls are TRBV19 and TRBJ2-1, with 9 positions matching TRBD1. This CDR3 has 14 residues. Germline V gene sequence: CDR1 LNHDA, CDR2 SQIVND (reference sequence). V dropped 4 bases and J dropped 7; count of bases not matched to a gene: 5. CDR3 region: CASSTGTGLNEQFF. CDR3 bases: TGTGCCAGTAGTACCGGGACAGGGTTGAATGAGCAGTTCTTC.

At least ten counts were recorded for this clonotype. This sequence joins TRBV20-1 and TRBJ2-7; 11 bases align to TRBD2. The CDR3 loop spans 16 amino acids. Germline V CDR1 and CDR2: DFQATT, SNEGSKA (reference sequence). V dropped 0 bases and J dropped 5; count of bases not matched to a gene: 9. CDR3 in amino acids: CSARDPTSGISDEQYF. Written as DNA, the CDR3 is TGCAGTGCTAGAGATCCGACTAGCGGGATCTCGGACGAGCAGTACTTC.

This clonotype was observed at least ten times. This chain links TRBV6-5 with TRBJ1-5; no firm D call. The CDR3 extends over 13 amino acids. Germline CDR1 and CDR2: MNHEY and SVGAGI. Trimming left V 0 bases short and J 7 bases short, with 7 bases between. CDR3 region: CASSYSSGQPQHF. Here the CDR3 DNA reads TGTGCCAGCAGTTACTCGTCGGGCCAGCCCCAGCATTTT.

The chain employs TRBV13 and TRBJ1-2; D call uncertain. Germline loops: CDR1 PRHDT, CDR2 FYEKMQ (reference sequence). The CDR3 sequence is 15 residues long. Deletions cut 2 bases from V and 6 bases from J, with 16 bases between. In DNA, the CDR3 is TGTGCCAGCAGCTTACGGCGTGGGGTAGGGCATGGCTACACCTTC. Translating gives CASSLRRGVGHGYTF.

The table lists this clonotype with a few counts. A much larger clone lies one base from this, so it may be a read error. This chain links TRBV5-1 with TRBJ2-7; D might be TRBD1 or TRBD2, each matching 5 bases. The length of the CDR3 is 17 residues. V was cut by 3 bases and J by 3 bases, with 22 bases left in between. Germline CDR1 and CDR2: SGHRS and YFSETQ. As DNA, the CDR3 is TGCGCCAGCAGCTCCCGAGGAGGCTTTGGGGCAGACTACGAGCAGTACTTC. Translation: CASSSRGGFGADYEQYF.

The sample holds many counts of this clonotype. J is TRBJ2-6 and V is TRBV19; possibly TRBD2 for D (6 bases). Trimming removed 4 bases at V and 4 bases at J, with 23 bases between. The CDR3 is made up of 19 amino acids. Per the germline V gene, CDR1 is LNHDA and CDR2 is SQIVND (reference sequence). The CDR3: CASSSPRTSRGSGANVLTF. In DNA form, the CDR3 reads TGTGCCAGTAGTAGCCCGAGGACAAGCCGGGGGTCGGGGGCCAACGTCCTGACTTTC. Filled out from reference TRBV19 and TRBJ2-6, the complete variable domain reads DGGITQSPKYLFRKEGQNVTLSCEQNLNHDAMYWYRQDPGQGLRLIYYSQIVNDFQKGDIAEGYSVSREKKESFPLTVTSAQKNPTAFYLCASSSPRTSRGSGANVLTFGAGSRLTVL.

This clonotype was counted ten times or more. The DNA of the CDR3 is TGCAGTGCTAGTCTAGCGGGAAAACCTACCGGGGAGCTGTTTTTT. Its translation is CSASLAGKPTGELFF. The J gene is TRBJ2-2, the V gene TRBV20-1; 9 bases map to TRBD2. CDR1 and CDR2 (germline): DFQATT, SNEGSKA (reference sequence). The CDR3 runs 15 residues. Trimming cost V 3 bases and J 5 bases; bases outside gene matches: 7.

This clonotype was seen just once. V gene TRBV9 combines with J gene TRBJ1-3, with D possibly TRBD1 on 6 matching bases. The germline V gene has CDR1 SGDLS and CDR2 YYNGEE. CDR3 length equals 13 residues. Trimming removed 0 bases at V and 7 bases at J, with 8 bases between. The CDR3 is CASSVATGNTIYF. The CDR3 DNA is TGTGCCAGCAGCGTAGCTACAGGGAACACCATATATTTT.

CDR3 bases: TGTGCCAGCAGCTTATTTGAGGGATATGTAGATGGCTACACCTTC. This encodes CASSLFEGYVDGYTF. The J gene is TRBJ1-2, the V gene TRBV11-2; D is unresolved. Germline values: CDR1 SGHAT, CDR2 FQNNGV. V was trimmed by 2 bases and J by 6 bases, leaving 16 bases between them. CDR3 length: 15 residues.